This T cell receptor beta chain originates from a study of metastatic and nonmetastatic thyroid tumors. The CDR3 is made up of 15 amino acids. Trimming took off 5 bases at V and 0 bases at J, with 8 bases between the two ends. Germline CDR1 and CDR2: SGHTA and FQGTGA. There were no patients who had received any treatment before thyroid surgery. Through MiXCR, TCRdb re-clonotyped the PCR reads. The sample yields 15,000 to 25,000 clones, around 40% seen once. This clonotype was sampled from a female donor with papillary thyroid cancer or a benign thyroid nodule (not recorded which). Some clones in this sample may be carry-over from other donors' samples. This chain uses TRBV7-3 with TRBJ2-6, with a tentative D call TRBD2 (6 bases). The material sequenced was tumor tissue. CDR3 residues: CASSTGSSGANVLTF. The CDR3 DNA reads TGTGCCAGCAGCACCGGGAGCTCTGGGGCCAACGTCCTGACTTTC.